Listed below are T cell receptor beta chains from one sample, sequenced in a study of regulatory T cells in long-lasting Graves disease. Via MiXCR, TCRdb re-called the multiplex PCR reads, giving one row per CDR3 protein. Of about 470,000 distinct CDR3 sequences in the sample, under 25% are singletons; the top ten hold 6.5% to 9%. The sample here was peripheral blood mononuclear cells (PBMCs), taken when the disease was refractory, from a patient treated with antithyroid drugs. These receptors were collected from a female donor with Graves disease. The CDR3 runs from the conserved cysteine through the conserved F or W. The order of the fields is clone size, V gene, CDR3 length, J gene, D gene, CDR3 DNA, CDR3 protein. A D gene is named only where the DNA matches it firmly. A clone size is listed for some rows: how often the clone was seen (once, few, many), or a class if it is expanded.

-	TRBV5-1	15	TRBJ2-2	TRBD1	TGCGCCAGCAACGATCGGACAGGGGGCGCGGGGGAGCTGTTTTTT	CASNDRTGGAGELFF
few	TRBV12-3/TRBV12-4	16	TRBJ2-7	TRBD2	TGTGCCAGCAGTTTAGGGGCACTAGCGGGGACCTACGAGCAGTACTTC	CASSLGALAGTYEQYF
-	TRBV29-1	14	TRBJ1-1	-	TGCAGCGTTGAAGAGGGCAGCGTGAACACTGAAGCTTTCTTT	CSVEEGSVNTEAFF
few	TRBV10-3	16	TRBJ2-1	TRBD2	TGTGCCATCAGTGGAACGGGACTAGCGGGAGGGAATGAGCAGTTCTTC	CAISGTGLAGGNEQFF
many	TRBV7-3	15	TRBJ2-5	-	TGTGCCAGCAGCCACAACGGAGGGCGAGGGGAGACCCAGTACTTC	CASSHNGGRGETQYF
once	TRBV28	17	TRBJ1-2	TRBD1	TGCGCCAGCAGTGCTCCCGGACAGGGAGGGACTGACTATGGCTACACCTTC	CASSAPGQGGTDYGYTF
-	TRBV9	15	TRBJ1-1	-	TGTGCCAGCAGCGTAGGCCCCGATCTTAACACTGAAGCTTTCTTT	CASSVGPDLNTEAFF
many	TRBV2	15	TRBJ2-7	-	TGTGCCAGCAGTGAAGCTGGGCCGGGCTCCTACGAGCAGTACTTC	CASSEAGPGSYEQYF
-	TRBV5-1	14	TRBJ2-7	-	TGCGCCAGCAGCCCGGGGGCGGGCGGCTACGAGCAGTACTTC	CASSPGAGGYEQYF
few	TRBV7-9	15	TRBJ1-6	TRBD1	TGTGCCAGCAGCTCCCGGACAGGGAGGGATTCACCCCTCCACTTT	CASSSRTGRDSPLHF
many	TRBV7-2	15	TRBJ2-7	TRBD2	TGTGCCAGCAGCTTAGGCCCCAGCGGGACCTACGAGCAGTACTTC	CASSLGPSGTYEQYF
-	TRBV7-2	17	TRBJ2-2	TRBD2	TGTGCCAGCAGGTGGTTCCTAGCGGGAGAGGTCACCGGGGAGCTGTTTTTT	CASRWFLAGEVTGELFF